The entry that follows covers one TCR beta chain sequence. The data are from a study of blood T cell repertoires in COVID-19. Clones were sequenced by immunoSEQ multiplex PCR, and TCRdb holds only the in-frame ones, with some missing. The data hold 250,000 to 300,000 clones, with around 92% observed a single time. Trimming took off 5 bases at V and 5 bases at J, with 9 bases between the two ends. The CDR3 spans 12 residues. The V gene's germline CDR1 is MNHEY and CDR2 SMNVEV (reference sequence). This receptor was taken from a young woman with COVID-19, enrolled during active disease. The material sequenced was peripheral blood. The rearrangement uses TRBV27 and TRBJ2-5; perhaps TRBD2 as D (5 bases). CDR3 protein: CASSPPGETQYF. The CDR3 DNA sequence: TGTGCCAGCAGTCCCCCGGGGGAGACCCAGTACTTC.